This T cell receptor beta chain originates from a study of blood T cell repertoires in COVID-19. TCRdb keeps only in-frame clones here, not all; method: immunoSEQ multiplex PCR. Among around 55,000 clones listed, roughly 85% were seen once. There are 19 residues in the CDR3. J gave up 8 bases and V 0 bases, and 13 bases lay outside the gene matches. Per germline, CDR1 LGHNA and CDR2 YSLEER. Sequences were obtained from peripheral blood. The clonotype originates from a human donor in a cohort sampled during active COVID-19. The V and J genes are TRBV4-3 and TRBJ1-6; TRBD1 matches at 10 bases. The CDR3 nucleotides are TGCGCCAGCAGCCAAGATCTTTCAATCCGGGACAGGGGTGATTCACCCCTCCACTTT. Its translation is CASSQDLSIRDRGDSPLHF.